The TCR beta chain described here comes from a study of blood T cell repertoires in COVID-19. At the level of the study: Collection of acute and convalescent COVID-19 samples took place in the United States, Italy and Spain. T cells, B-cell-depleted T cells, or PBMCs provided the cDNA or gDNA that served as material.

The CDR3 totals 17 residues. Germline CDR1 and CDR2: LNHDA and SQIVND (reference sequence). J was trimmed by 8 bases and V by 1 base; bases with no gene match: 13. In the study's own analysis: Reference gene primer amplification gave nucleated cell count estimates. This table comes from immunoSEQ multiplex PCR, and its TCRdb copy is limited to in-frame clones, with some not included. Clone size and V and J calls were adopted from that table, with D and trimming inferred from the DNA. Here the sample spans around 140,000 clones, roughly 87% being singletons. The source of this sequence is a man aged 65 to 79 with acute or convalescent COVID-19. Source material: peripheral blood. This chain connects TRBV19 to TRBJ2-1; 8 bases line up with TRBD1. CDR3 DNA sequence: TGTGCCAGTAGTATAGGGTGGGTAGGACAGGGCCTCCATGAGCAGTTCTTC. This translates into CASSIGWVGQGLHEQFF.